A selection of T cell receptor beta chains follows, all from one sample in a study of cytomegalovirus exposure and HLA in healthy donors. Method: immunoSEQ multiplex PCR; TCRdb's copy keeps in-frame clones and lacks some. Of 150,000 to 200,000 clones listed, under 80% are singletons. Sequencing input: PBMCs. The receptors here all came from a female donor in good health and CMV-seronegative. Each CDR3 is given with its conserved first and last residue. A D gene is named only where the DNA matches it firmly. Clone size is shown for a subset of rows, as once, few, many or a class of expanded clone.

v_gene	d_gene	j_gene	abundance	len	CDR3nt	CDR3aa
TRBV14	-	TRBJ2-5	few	14	TGTGCCAGCAGCCAAGATCTAGCCCAAGAGACCCAGTACTTC	CASSQDLAQETQYF
TRBV5-1	TRBD1	TRBJ1-3	once	19	TGCGCCAGCAGCTCTCCGGGACAGGGTGTAGGACCCTCTGGAAACACCATATATTTT	CASSSPGQGVGPSGNTIYF
TRBV28	-	TRBJ1-5	-	15	TGTGCCAGCAGTCCCCGGGGGGGTAGCAATCAGCCCCAGCATTTT	CASSPRGGSNQPQHF
TRBV5-1	-	TRBJ2-2	few	16	TGCGCCAGCAGCTTGAGCGGAGGCGGGAACACCGGGGAGCTGCTTTTT	CASSLSGGGNTGELLF
TRBV6-6	-	TRBJ1-6	once	16	TGTGCCAGCAGCCCCGGGACTGCTTTTTATAATTCACCCCTCCACTTT	CASSPGTAFYNSPLHF
TRBV9	TRBD2	TRBJ2-7	few	16	TGTGCCAGCAGCGTAGGGGCTAGCGGGGGGTTATACGAGCAGTACTTC	CASSVGASGGLYEQYF
TRBV19	TRBD1	TRBJ1-3	-	15	TGTGCCAGTAGTACCGGGACAGGGGGCGGAAACACCATATATTTT	CASSTGTGGGNTIYF
TRBV11-2	-	TRBJ1-1	-	15	TGTGCCAGCAGCTTAGGATCAGGGGCGCGGACTGAAGCTTTCTTT	CASSLGSGARTEAFF
TRBV7-8	TRBD1	TRBJ1-1	-	13	TGTGCCAGCAGCTTAGACAGGGGGCAGGAAGCTTTCTTT	CASSLDRGQEAFF
TRBV7-9	-	TRBJ1-1	-	15	TGTGCCAGCAGCTTACGGGGGAAGTCGAACACTGAAGCTTTCTTT	CASSLRGKSNTEAFF
TRBV4-1	-	TRBJ2-5	-	13	TGCGCCAGCAGCCAAGAACAGTTAGAGACCCAGTACTTC	CASSQEQLETQYF
TRBV7-8	TRBD1	TRBJ1-1	-	13	TGTGCCAGCAGCCGGGACAGGAACACTGAAGCTTTCTTT	CASSRDRNTEAFF
TRBV19	TRBD1	TRBJ1-1	-	13	TGTGCCAGTAGCCCTACTGACAGGGGAGAAGCTTTCTTT	CASSPTDRGEAFF
TRBV29-1	TRBD2	TRBJ2-5	few	17	TGCAGCGTTGAAGATGGGTTAGGAGCGGGAGAAGGAGAGACCCAGTACTTC	CSVEDGLGAGEGETQYF
TRBV28	-	TRBJ1-1	once	16	TGTGCCAGCAGTTCTCCCGGGGGGCCAAAGAACACTGAAGCTTTCTTT	CASSSPGGPKNTEAFF
TRBV28	TRBD2	TRBJ2-7	-	17	TGTGCCAGCAGTTTCCTTTTGGGACTAGCGGGCTCCTACGAGCAGTACTTC	CASSFLLGLAGSYEQYF
TRBV30	TRBD2	TRBJ2-1	many	15	TGTGCCTGGAACATTCTAGCGGGGGGGGTCAATGAGCAGTTCTTC	CAWNILAGGVNEQFF
TRBV29-1	TRBD2	TRBJ2-2	-	12	TGCAGCGTGGGACTAGTGGGCGGGGAGCTGTTTTTT	CSVGLVGGELFF
TRBV13	TRBD2	TRBJ2-5	-	17	TGTGCCAGCAGCTTAGGACTAGCGGGGGGACGTTTTATGACCCAGTACTTC	CASSLGLAGGRFMTQYF
TRBV4-3	-	TRBJ1-6	-	15	TGCGCCAGCAGCCTGGTGAGCTCCTATAATTCACCCCTCCACTTT	CASSLVSSYNSPLHF
TRBV18	TRBD1	TRBJ1-1	-	14	TGTGCCAGCTCACGGGGACAGGGGACCACTGAAGCTTTCTTT	CASSRGQGTTEAFF
TRBV7-3	-	TRBJ1-2	-	14	TGTGCCAGCAGCTTAGGAAGGGCCAGGGGCGGCTACACCTTC	CASSLGRARGGYTF
TRBV18	TRBD1	TRBJ1-1	-	16	TGTGCCAGCTCACGAGGACAGGGGGAGGAGAACACTGAAGCTTTCTTT	CASSRGQGEENTEAFF
TRBV29-1	-	TRBJ2-2	-	14	TGCAGCGCCGCGGAGGCCGCTCCCCCCGGGGAGCTGTTTTTT	CSAAEAAPPGELFF
TRBV7-2	-	TRBJ1-4	-	14	TGTGCCAGCAGCTTAATGCGGGGGCATGAAAAACTGTTTTTT	CASSLMRGHEKLFF
TRBV5-1	-	TRBJ2-7	-	13	TGCGCCAGCAGCCTGGACCGGTCCTACGAGCAGTACTTC	CASSLDRSYEQYF